One and the same sample provided the 10 T cell receptor beta chains below, sequenced in a study of naive and memory T cell subsets. An equimolar mix of two oligonucleotides served as the beta constant-region primer for TRBC1 and TRBC2. TCRdb reanalysed the UMI-ligation and nested PCR reads using MiXCR and keeps one entry per CDR3 protein. The sample records about 90,000 distinct CDR3 sequences, around 6.5% being singletons. Sequences were obtained from central memory CD4+ T cells from blood. The receptor set was obtained from a human donor in good health.

This clonotype was counted ten times or more. V is TRBV20-1 and J is TRBJ1-1; D gene uncertain. Germline CDR1 and CDR2: DFQATT and SNEGSKA (reference sequence). V lost 1 base, J lost 5 bases, and 14 bases lay in between. This CDR3 is 14 amino acids long. CDR3 DNA sequence: TGCAGTGCTAGAGTCCGGCTACGTCGGACTGAAGCTTTCTTT. It specifies CSARVRLRRTEAFF.

This clonotype was detected a few times. The gene calls are TRBV29-1 and TRBJ1-1; no firm D call. Per the germline V gene, CDR1 is SQVTM and CDR2 is ANQGSEA. The CDR3 contains 12 residues. With 4 bases removed from V and 6 bases from J, the gap between germline ends came to 12 bases. CDR3 in amino acids: CSVGTANAEAFF. The CDR3 bases are TGCAGCGTTGGGACGGCCAATGCTGAAGCTTTCTTT.

The table lists this clonotype with many counts. The rearrangement links TRBV10-3 to TRBJ2-1; 13 nucleotides agree with TRBD2. Germline V lookup: CDR1 ENHRY, CDR2 SYGVKD. With 6 bases clipped from V and 12 bases from J, the junction kept 8 bases outside the gene matches. The CDR3 extends over 14 amino acids. DNA for the CDR3: TGTGCCATCAGACGACTAGCGGGGGGCTCTGGGCAGTTCTTC. This encodes CAIRRLAGGSGQFF.

The sample holds many counts of this clonotype. This chain uses TRBV29-1 with TRBJ1-1, with 10 bases that match TRBD1. Germline-derived CDR1 and CDR2 are SQVTM and ANQGSEA. The CDR3 totals 13 residues. The trim removed 2 bases at V and 5 bases at J, leaving 2 bases unmatched. The CDR3 reads CSVERQGATEAFF. The CDR3 DNA is TGCAGCGTTGAAAGACAGGGGGCGACTGAAGCTTTCTTT.

This clonotype was counted only a few times. The V and J genes are TRBV20-1 and TRBJ2-1, with TRBD2 matching over 7 bases. The V gene end was trimmed by 3 bases and the J gene end by 2 bases; junction bases not matched to a gene: 10. Germline V gene sequence: CDR1 DFQATT, CDR2 SNEGSKA (reference sequence). This CDR3 has 16 amino acids. Written as DNA, the CDR3 is TGCAGTGCTAGTCCCCCCGCTAGCGGAGCCTACAATGAGCAGTTCTTC. As protein: CSASPPASGAYNEQFF.

The sample holds many counts of this clonotype. This chain uses TRBV12-3 or TRBV12-4 with TRBJ1-2, with 7 bases lining up with TRBD1. Unmatched junction bases numbered 11, after V lost 4 bases and J lost 3 bases. This CDR3 has 16 amino acids. CDR3 loop: CASSSPTGTDYYGYTF. DNA for the CDR3: TGTGCCAGCAGTTCCCCTACCGGGACAGACTACTATGGCTACACCTTC.

This clonotype has just a few counts. J is TRBJ2-1 and V is TRBV29-1; 11 bases line up with TRBD2. The germline V gene encodes CDR1 SQVTM and CDR2 ANQGSEA. This CDR3 comprises 16 residues. J gave up 10 bases and V 6 bases, and 17 bases lay outside the gene matches. The chain's CDR3 is CSVSPRGLAGGTEQFF. CDR3 sequence (DNA): TGCAGCGTCTCACCGCGAGGGCTAGCGGGAGGAACCGAGCAGTTCTTC.

In this sample, this clonotype turned up many times. The chain combines TRBV12-3 or TRBV12-4 with TRBJ2-7; 14 positions agree with TRBD2. The CDR3 totals 16 residues. With 6 bases clipped from V and 4 bases from J, the junction kept 8 bases outside the gene matches. The chain's CDR3 is CASRSGTSGSKYEQYF. The CDR3 DNA sequence: TGTGCCAGCAGATCTGGGACTAGCGGGAGCAAATACGAGCAGTACTTC.

CDR3 in amino acids: CASHRDSSTDTQYF. CDR3 in DNA: TGCGCCAGCCACCGGGACAGTTCCACAGATACGCAGTATTTT. This sequence joins TRBV5-1 and TRBJ2-3, with 7 positions matching TRBD1. This CDR3 region has 14 residues. Germline V gives CDR1 SGHRS, CDR2 YFSETQ. J gave up 2 bases and V 7 bases, and 7 bases lay outside the gene matches. The full variable domain, completed using reference TRBV5-1 and TRBJ2-3, is KAGVTQTPRYLIKTRGQQVTLSCSPISGHRSVSWYQQTPGQGLQFLFEYFSETQRNKGNFPGRFSGRQFSNSRSEMNVSTLELGDSALYLCASHRDSSTDTQYFGPGTRLTVL.

This clonotype has just a few counts. J is TRBJ2-5 and V is TRBV28; 10 bases are a match to TRBD1. This CDR3 has 13 amino acids. The ends lost 8 bases at V and 5 bases at J; junction bases unmatched: 5. Germline CDR1 is MDHEN and CDR2 is SYDVKM. CDR3 sequence reads: CASGTGVVETQYF. The CDR3 DNA sequence: TGTGCCAGCGGGACAGGGGTGGTGGAGACCCAGTACTTC.